This is a list of T cell receptor beta chains from one sample in a study of early T cells in non-severe SARS-CoV-2 infection. TCRdb reprocessed the 5' RACE reads with MiXCR, giving one entry per CDR3 protein. The table lists around 30,000 distinct CDR3 sequences, approximately 4.7% of them singletons. What was sequenced was whole blood. These receptors were obtained from an adult who was a healthcare worker with PCR-confirmed SARS-CoV-2 infection or an uninfected control (not recorded which). CDR3s include the opening cysteine and the closing phenylalanine or tryptophan. D genes are given only for firm matches. The size of a clone is reported for some rows only, either as once, few or many, or as a class for expanded clones.

d_gene	abundance	j_gene	v_gene	CDR3aa	CDR3nt
NA	many	TRBJ2-7	TRBV6-1	CASSPTFYEQYF	TGTGCCAGCAGCCCGACCTTTTACGAGCAGTACTTC
NA	many	TRBJ2-3	TRBV2	CASSARTDTQYF	TGTGCCAGCAGTGCCCGCACAGATACGCAGTATTTT
NA	many	TRBJ2-7	TRBV5-1	CASSLEGNFYEQYF	TGCGCCAGCAGCTTGGAGGGGAACTTCTACGAGCAGTACTTC
NA	many	TRBJ1-1	TRBV25-1	CASSPQLATEAFF	TGTGCCAGCAGTCCACAGTTGGCCACTGAAGCTTTCTTT
TRBD1	few	TRBJ1-5	TRBV20-1	CSASDRGYNQPQHF	TGCAGTGCCAGTGACAGGGGATATAATCAGCCCCAGCATTTT
NA	many	TRBJ1-2	TRBV9	CASNPQDSYYGYTF	TGTGCCAGCAACCCACAAGACAGCTACTATGGCTACACCTTC
NA	many	TRBJ2-7	TRBV20-1	CSAKGRKNYEQYF	TGCAGTGCTAAGGGGAGGAAGAACTACGAGCAGTACTTC
NA	many	TRBJ1-5	TRBV2	CASSAPGAGVGGNQPQHF	TGTGCCAGCAGTGCCCCTGGGGCAGGGGTTGGTGGCAATCAGCCCCAGCATTTT
NA	NA	TRBJ2-7	TRBV11-2	CASSVQRTTYEQYF	TGTGCCAGCAGCGTCCAGCGTACTACCTACGAGCAGTACTTC
NA	many	TRBJ2-7	TRBV11-2	CASSSQGSSYEQYF	TGTGCCAGCAGCTCCCAGGGTAGCTCCTACGAGCAGTACTTC
NA	many	TRBJ2-1	TRBV5-4	CASSLVLSSYNEQFF	TGTGCCAGCAGCTTGGTTCTGAGCTCCTACAATGAGCAGTTCTTC
NA	many	TRBJ2-1	TRBV7-6	CASSSTNVVRRHHNEQFF	TGTGCCAGCAGCTCTACAAACGTCGTTCGGAGACACCACAATGAGCAGTTCTTC
NA	many	TRBJ2-3	TRBV7-6	CASSGNTDTQYF	TGTGCCAGCAGCGGAAACACAGATACGCAGTATTTT
NA	many	TRBJ2-1	TRBV7-2	CASSLDGSYNEQFF	TGTGCCAGCAGCCTAGACGGTTCCTACAATGAGCAGTTCTTC
TRBD1	many	TRBJ1-2	TRBV7-2	CASSPEGQVSGYTF	TGTGCCAGCAGCCCCGAGGGACAGGTATCTGGCTACACCTTC